This T cell receptor beta chain was captured in a study of cytomegalovirus exposure and HLA in healthy donors. Study observations and caveats: By HLA locus, TCR association rates varied in a later analysis, with DRB1 showing the most and HLA-C the fewest.

In the case of this clone: What it binds is unknown.

Both 60 Vbeta primers and 13 Jbeta primers went into the PCR. The assay was immunoSEQ multiplex PCR, and TCRdb's table has in-frame clones only and misses some. This table holds 80,000 to 95,000 clones, about 80% found once. CDR1 is SGHRS, CDR2 YFSETQ, per germline. The length of the CDR3 is 14 residues. The ends were cut back, 1 base at V and 6 bases at J, with 12 bases in the middle. The chain carries TRBV5-1 and TRBJ2-3; the D is unclear. Sequencing used PBMCs. The sequence was obtained from a female donor in good health and CMV-seronegative. The CDR3: CASSLYSPRDTQYF. The CDR3 region has the DNA TGCGCCAGCAGCTTGTACTCCCCGCGGGATACGCAGTATTTT.